This TCR beta chain came from a study of glioma-infiltrating T cells. About the study: Glioblastomas were WHO grade IV, sampled at first diagnosis; low-grade were grade II.

Notes on the study in general: Tissue and blood shared very few CDR3 sequences.

The length of the CDR3 is 17 residues. With V trimmed by 1 base and J by 4 bases, 6 bases remained unmatched. The germline gives CDR1 LNHNV, CDR2 YYDKDF (reference sequence). Amplification of TCR alpha and beta CDR3 regions from RNA used iRepertoire nested multiplex PCR. MiXCR, run by TCRdb on the multiplex PCR reads, gives a single entry per CDR3 protein. The table includes around 390,000 distinct CDR3 sequences, less than 50% detected once. As to this clonotype: Its cognate antigen is unknown.

V gene TRBV15 combines with J gene TRBJ2-3, with 12 nucleotides matching TRBD1. Sequenced sample: glioma tissue, nonneoplastic brain tissue, or PBMCs (not recorded which). The sequence was obtained from a human donor with low-grade glioma or glioblastoma, undergoing nonglioma brain surgery, or in good health (not recorded which). CDR3 nucleotides: TGTGCCACCAGCAGAGCCCCGGGACAGGGGGCTGCAGATACGCAGTATTTT. Translating gives CATSRAPGQGAADTQYF. The complete variable domain, with remaining parts taken from reference TRBV15 and TRBJ2-3, reads DAMVIQNPRYQVTQFGKPVTLSCSQTLNHNVMYWYQQKSSQAPKLLFHYYDKDFNNEADTPDNFQSRRPNTSFCFLDIRSPGLGDTAMYLCATSRAPGQGAADTQYFGPGTRLTVL.